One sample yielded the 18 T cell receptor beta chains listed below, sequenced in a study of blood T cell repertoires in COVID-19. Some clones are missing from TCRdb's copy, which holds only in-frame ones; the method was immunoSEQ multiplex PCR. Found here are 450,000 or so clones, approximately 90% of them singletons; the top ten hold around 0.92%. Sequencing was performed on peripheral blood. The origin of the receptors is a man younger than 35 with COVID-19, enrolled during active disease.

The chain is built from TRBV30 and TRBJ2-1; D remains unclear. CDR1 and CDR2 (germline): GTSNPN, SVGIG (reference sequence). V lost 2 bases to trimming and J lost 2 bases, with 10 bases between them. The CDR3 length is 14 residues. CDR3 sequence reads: CAWSYEPPYNEQFF. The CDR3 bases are TGTGCCTGGAGTTACGAGCCGCCCTACAATGAGCAGTTCTTC.

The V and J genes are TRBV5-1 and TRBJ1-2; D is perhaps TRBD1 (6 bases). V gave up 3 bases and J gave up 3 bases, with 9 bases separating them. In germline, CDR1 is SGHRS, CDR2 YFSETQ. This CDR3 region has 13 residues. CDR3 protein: CASSSDSYYGYTF. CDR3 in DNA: TGCGCCAGCAGCTCGGACAGCTACTATGGCTACACCTTC.

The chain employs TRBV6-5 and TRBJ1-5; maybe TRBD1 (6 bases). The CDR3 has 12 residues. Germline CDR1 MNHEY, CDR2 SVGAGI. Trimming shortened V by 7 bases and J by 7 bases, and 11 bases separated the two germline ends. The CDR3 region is CASKIGGQPQHF. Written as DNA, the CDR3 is TGTGCCAGCAAGATAGGGGGACAGCCCCAGCATTTT.

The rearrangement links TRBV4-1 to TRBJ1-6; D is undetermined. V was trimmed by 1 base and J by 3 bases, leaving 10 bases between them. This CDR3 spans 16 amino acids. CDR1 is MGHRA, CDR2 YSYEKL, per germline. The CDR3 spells CASSQAKQIYNSPLHF. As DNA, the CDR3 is TGCGCCAGCAGCCAAGCTAAACAGATCTATAATTCACCCCTCCACTTT.

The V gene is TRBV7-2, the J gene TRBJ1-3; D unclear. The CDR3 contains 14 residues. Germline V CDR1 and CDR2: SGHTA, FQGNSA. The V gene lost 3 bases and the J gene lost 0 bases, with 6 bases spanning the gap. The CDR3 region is CASSLVSSGNTIYF. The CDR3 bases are TGTGCCAGCAGCTTGGTGAGCTCTGGAAACACCATATATTTT. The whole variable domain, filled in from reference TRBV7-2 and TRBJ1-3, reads GAGVSQSPSNKVTEKGKDVELRCDPISGHTALYWYRQSLGQGLEFLIYFQGNSAPDKSGLPSDRFSAERTGGSVSTLTIQRTQQEDSAVYLCASSLVSSGNTIYFGEGSWLTVV.

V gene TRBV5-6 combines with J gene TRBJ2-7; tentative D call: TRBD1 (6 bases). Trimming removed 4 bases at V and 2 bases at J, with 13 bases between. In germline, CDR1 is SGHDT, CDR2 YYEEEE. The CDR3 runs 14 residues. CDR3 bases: TGTGCCAGCAGCCCTGGGACACGGACCTACGAGCAGTACTTC. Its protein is CASSPGTRTYEQYF.

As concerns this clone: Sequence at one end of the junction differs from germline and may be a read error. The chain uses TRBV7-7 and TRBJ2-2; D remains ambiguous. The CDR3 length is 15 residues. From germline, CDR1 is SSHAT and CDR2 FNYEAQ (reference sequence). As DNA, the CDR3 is TGTGCTAGCAGCCATTCTGGCAGTTTCCCCGGGGAGCTGTTTTTT. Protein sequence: CASSHSGSFPGELFF.

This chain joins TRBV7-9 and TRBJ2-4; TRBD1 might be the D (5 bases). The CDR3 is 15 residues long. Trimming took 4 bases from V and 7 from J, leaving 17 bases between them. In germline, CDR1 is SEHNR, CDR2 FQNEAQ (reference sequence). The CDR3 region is CASSSSWGVQNIQYF. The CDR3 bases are TGTGCCAGCAGCTCCTCCTGGGGCGTCCAGAACATTCAGTACTTC.

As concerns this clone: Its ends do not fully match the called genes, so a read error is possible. The CDR3 sequence: CASGFTGALRDGYTF. CDR3 DNA sequence: TGTGCCAGCGGCTTCACAGGAGCCCTAAGAGATGGCTACACCTTC. The chain combines TRBV7-9 with TRBJ1-2; D perhaps matches TRBD1 (5 bases). The CDR3 has 15 amino acids. Germline CDR1 and CDR2: SEHNR and FQNEAQ (reference sequence).

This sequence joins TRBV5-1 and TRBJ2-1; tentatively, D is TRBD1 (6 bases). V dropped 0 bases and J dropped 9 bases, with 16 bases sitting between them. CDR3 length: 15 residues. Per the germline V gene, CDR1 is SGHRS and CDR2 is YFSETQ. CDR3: CASSLEVGAAVEQFF. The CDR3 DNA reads TGCGCCAGCAGCTTGGAAGTGGGGGCCGCGGTTGAGCAGTTCTTC. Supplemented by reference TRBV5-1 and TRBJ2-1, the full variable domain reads KAGVTQTPRYLIKTRGQQVTLSCSPISGHRSVSWYQQTPGQGLQFLFEYFSETQRNKGNFPGRFSGRQFSNSRSEMNVSTLELGDSALYLCASSLEVGAAVEQFFGPGTRLTVL.

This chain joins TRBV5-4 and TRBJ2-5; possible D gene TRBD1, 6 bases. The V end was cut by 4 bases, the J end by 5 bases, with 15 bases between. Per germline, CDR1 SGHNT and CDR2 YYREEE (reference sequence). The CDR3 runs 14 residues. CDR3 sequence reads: CASSTNRELETQYF. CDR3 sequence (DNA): TGTGCCAGCAGCACCAACAGGGAATTGGAGACCCAGTACTTC.

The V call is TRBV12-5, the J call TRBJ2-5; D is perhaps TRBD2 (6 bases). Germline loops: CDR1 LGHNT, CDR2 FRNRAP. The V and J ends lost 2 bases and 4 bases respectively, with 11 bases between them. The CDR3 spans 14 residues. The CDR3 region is CASGLTRLVETQYF. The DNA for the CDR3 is TGTGCTAGTGGTTTGACACGACTAGTAGAGACCCAGTACTTC.

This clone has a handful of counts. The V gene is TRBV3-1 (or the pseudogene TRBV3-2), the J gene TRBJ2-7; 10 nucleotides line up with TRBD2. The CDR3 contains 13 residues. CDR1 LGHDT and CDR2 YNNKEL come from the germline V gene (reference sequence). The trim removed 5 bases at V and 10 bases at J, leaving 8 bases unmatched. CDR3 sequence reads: CASSERALAGQYF. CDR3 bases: TGTGCCAGCAGCGAAAGAGCACTAGCGGGACAGTACTTC.

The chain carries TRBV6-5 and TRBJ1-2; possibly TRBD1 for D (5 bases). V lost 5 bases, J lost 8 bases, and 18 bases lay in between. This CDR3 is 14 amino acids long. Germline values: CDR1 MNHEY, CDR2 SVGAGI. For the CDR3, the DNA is TGTGCCAGCAGTCGACAGTCCCGGATGCGGGGCTACACCTTC. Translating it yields CASSRQSRMRGYTF.

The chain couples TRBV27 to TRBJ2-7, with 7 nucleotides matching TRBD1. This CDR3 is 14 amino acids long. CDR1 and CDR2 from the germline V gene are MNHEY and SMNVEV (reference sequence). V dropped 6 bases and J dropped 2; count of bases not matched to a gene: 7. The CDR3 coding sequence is TGTGCCAGCAGACCAACAGGGGATCCCTACGAGCAGTACTTC. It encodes CASRPTGDPYEQYF.

The CDR3 protein is CASRLAYTGRTNEKLFF. The CDR3 DNA reads TGTGCAAGTCGCTTAGCCTATACAGGGCGGACTAATGAAAAACTGTTTTTT. The rearrangement joins TRBV12-2 to TRBJ1-4; no check of the table's D call, TRBD1, against the DNA was made. TRBV12-2 is a pseudogene. The length of the CDR3 is 17 residues.

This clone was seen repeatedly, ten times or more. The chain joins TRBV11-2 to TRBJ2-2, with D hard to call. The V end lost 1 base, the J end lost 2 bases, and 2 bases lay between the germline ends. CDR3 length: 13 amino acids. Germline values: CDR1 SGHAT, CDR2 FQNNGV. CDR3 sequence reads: CASSLVNTGELFF. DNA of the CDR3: TGTGCCAGCAGCTTAGTAAACACCGGGGAGCTGTTTTTT.

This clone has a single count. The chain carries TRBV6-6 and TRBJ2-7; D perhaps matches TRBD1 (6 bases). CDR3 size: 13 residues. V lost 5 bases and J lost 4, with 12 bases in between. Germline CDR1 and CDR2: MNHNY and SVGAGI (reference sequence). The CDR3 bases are TGTGCCAGCAGTGCACAGGGTGGGTACGAGCAGTACTTC. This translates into CASSAQGGYEQYF.